The clone carrying this T cell receptor beta chain was found a few times. Its antigen is unidentified. Amplification yielded TCR beta CDR3 regions, with RNA transcripts as the source. During a first-round RT-PCR of the TCR CDR3, the HTBI primer set was used. Using its own MiXCR run on the multiplex PCR reads, TCRdb lists one record per CDR3 protein. Of some 550,000 distinct CDR3 sequences listed, 16% were seen once; the top ten hold roughly 3.5%. The germline V and J ends were trimmed by 6 bases and 0 bases, with 18 bases remaining between them. From germline, CDR1 is DFQATT and CDR2 SNEGSKA (reference sequence). The CDR3 consists of 17 residues. The entry originates in a study of T cells in Graves' hyperthyroidism and ophthalmopathy. Regarding the study as a whole: Blood held most thyroid clonotypes expanded above 0.001 frequency.

Lactation, pregnancy, other autoimmune disease or uncontrolled infection excluded patients. Clinical symptoms, serum thyroxine and TRAb, thyroid ultrasound and orbital computed tomography together formed the diagnostic basis. The TCR was taken from a woman aged 40 to 55 with Graves' ophthalmopathy. The chain links TRBV20-1 to TRBJ1-6; no clear D gene. Sequencing was performed on blood. In nucleotides, the CDR3 is TGCAGTGCGAGGGAGGGTTTTGAGGACTCCTATAATTCACCCCTCCACTTT. Translated: CSAREGFEDSYNSPLHF.